What follows are 15 T cell receptor beta chains derived from one specimen sequenced in a study of TIL therapy for anti-PD-1-resistant metastatic lung cancer. As for time point: pre-treatment sample, taken before nivolumab and TIL therapy. The libraries were made with immunoSEQ v3. Sequencing used immunoSEQ multiplex PCR; TCRdb keeps in-frame clones, though not all of them. The profile shows about 52,000 clones, around three quarters of them singletons. The sequencing used blood, collected at baseline. The receptors shown here come from a woman aged 30-79 years with non-small cell lung cancer.

The chain has TRBV2 and TRBJ2-7, with D perhaps TRBD2 (5 bases). Trimming pared 3 bases from V and 7 bases from J, leaving 10 bases between. The CDR3 consists of 12 residues. CDR1 and CDR2 from the germline V gene are SNHLY and FYNNEI. The CDR3 sequence is CASSEAGGEQYF. The DNA of the CDR3 is TGTGCCAGCAGTGAGGCGGGTGGTGAGCAGTACTTC.

This chain uses TRBV29-1 with TRBJ1-1; no clear D gene. Germline values: CDR1 SQVTM, CDR2 ANQGSEA. This CDR3 spans 13 amino acids. The V end lost 0 bases, the J end lost 7 bases, and 12 bases lay between the germline ends. The CDR3 bases are TGCAGCGTTGAAGATGTGGAGGGCCTTGAAGCTTTCTTT. This codes for CSVEDVEGLEAFF.

The chain links TRBV6-1 to TRBJ1-4, with 11 positions matching TRBD1. Germline-derived CDR1 and CDR2 are MNHNS and SASEGT. Losses at the gene ends were 6 bases for V and 7 bases for J; bases not matched to a gene: 4. The CDR3 covers 14 residues. CDR3 loop: CASSGTGGGEKLFF. In DNA, the CDR3 is TGTGCCAGCAGCGGGACAGGGGGTGGTGAAAAACTGTTTTTT.

The chain employs TRBV9 and TRBJ1-3; possibly TRBD1 for D (6 bases). V shed 3 bases and J shed 0 bases, with 16 bases lying between them. CDR3 length: 17 residues. From germline, CDR1 is SGDLS and CDR2 YYNGEE. The DNA for the CDR3 is TGTGCCAGCAGCGCCTCCGGACAGAGCTTCTCTGGAAACACCATATATTTT. It specifies CASSASGQSFSGNTIYF.

The rearrangement links TRBV28 to TRBJ2-3; D is possibly TRBD2 (5 bases). Deletions cut 6 bases from V and 5 bases from J, with 15 bases between. The CDR3 has 14 amino acids. Germline loops: CDR1 MDHEN, CDR2 SYDVKM. CDR3 bases: TGTGCCAGCAGCCCAGGACTCATCGGAGATACGCAGTATTTT. It translates to CASSPGLIGDTQYF.

This clone has just a few counts. The CDR3 sequence: CASSSQGTQYF. The DNA for the CDR3 is TGTGCCAGCAGCTCTCAGGGGACGCAGTACTTC. The J gene is TRBJ2-7, the V gene TRBV6-5; TRBD1 might be the D (6 bases). The CDR3 has 11 residues. V was cut by 6 bases and J by 9 bases, with 12 bases left in between. Germline-derived CDR1 and CDR2 are MNHEY and SVGAGI.

V gene TRBV5-1 combines with J gene TRBJ2-1; the D gene is possibly TRBD1 (6 bases). V was pared by 0 bases and J by 0 bases, with 10 bases between. Germline loops: CDR1 SGHRS, CDR2 YFSETQ. This CDR3 region has 16 residues. The CDR3 here is CASSLDRVSSYNEQFF. For the CDR3, the DNA is TGCGCCAGCAGCTTGGACAGGGTAAGCTCCTACAATGAGCAGTTCTTC.

This chain links TRBV11-2 with TRBJ2-3; possible D gene TRBD2, 6 bases. The CDR3 sequence is 16 residues long. Germline V lookup: CDR1 SGHAT, CDR2 FQNNGV. V lost 0 bases and J lost 7, with 17 bases in between. The CDR3 DNA is TGTGCCAGCAGCTTAGACTCTAGCGCGGTCACGTATACGCAGTATTTT. The encoded protein is CASSLDSSAVTYTQYF.

The rearrangement joins TRBV11-2 to TRBJ2-7; D could derive from TRBD1 or TRBD2 (6 bases each). Deletions cut 4 bases from V and 8 bases from J, with 18 bases between. The CDR3 consists of 14 residues. CDR1 is SGHAT, CDR2 FQNNGV, per germline. CDR3 amino acids: CASSSLGGTMKQYF. The CDR3 bases are TGTGCCAGCAGCTCCCTAGGAGGGACAATGAAGCAGTACTTC.

V usage is TRBV5-6 and J usage is TRBJ2-7; D unclear. V gave up 0 bases and J gave up 6 bases, with 7 bases separating them. The germline V gene encodes CDR1 SGHDT and CDR2 YYEEEE. The CDR3 contains 12 residues. The CDR3 DNA is TGTGCCAGCAGCTTGGCTTACAGCGAGCAGTACTTC. Its translation is CASSLAYSEQYF.

The CDR3 DNA is TGTGCCAGCAGCCCGAAAAACATTCAGTACTTC. It translates to CASSPKNIQYF. The genes are TRBV2 and TRBJ2-4; D is ambiguous. Trimming took off 6 bases at V and 4 bases at J, with 4 bases between the two ends. Germline CDR1 SNHLY, CDR2 FYNNEI. The CDR3 sequence is 11 residues long.

This clone was seen a handful of times. The chain employs TRBV27 and TRBJ1-5, with no clear D. This CDR3 contains 14 residues. Trimming removed 5 bases from V and 4 bases from J, with 12 bases in between. Germline CDR1 reads MNHEY; CDR2 reads SMNVEV (reference sequence). As DNA, the CDR3 is TGTGCCAGCAGTACGCGGGGTGGTAATCAGCCCCAGCATTTT. Translating it yields CASSTRGGNQPQHF.

This clone was observed once. The genes are TRBV5-5 and TRBJ2-7; D ambiguous. CDR1 is SGHKS and CDR2 is YYEKEE in the germline V gene (reference sequence). This CDR3 has 11 amino acids. Trimming took 4 bases from V and 4 from J, leaving 6 bases between them. In DNA form, the CDR3 reads TGTGCCAGCAGCCCCCTATACGAGCAGTACTTC. This gives the protein CASSPLYEQYF.

The J gene is TRBJ2-3, the V gene TRBV25-1, with 9 nucleotides matching TRBD2. Germline CDR1 reads MGHDK; CDR2 reads SYGVNS. Germline trimming cut 5 bases from V and 6 bases from J; bases unmatched to any gene: 9. The CDR3 length is 15 residues. CDR3 sequence reads: CASSLTRAGGDTQYF. CDR3 DNA sequence: TGTGCCAGCAGTCTGACTAGGGCGGGGGGGGATACGCAGTATTTT.

The J gene is TRBJ2-2, the V gene TRBV14; D call uncertain. From germline, CDR1 is SGHDN and CDR2 FVKESK. The CDR3 extends over 15 amino acids. The V end lost 1 base, the J end lost 0 bases, and 6 bases lay between the germline ends. CDR3 residues: CASSQGWPNTGELFF. The CDR3 bases are TGTGCCAGCAGCCAAGGATGGCCGAACACCGGGGAGCTGTTTTTT.